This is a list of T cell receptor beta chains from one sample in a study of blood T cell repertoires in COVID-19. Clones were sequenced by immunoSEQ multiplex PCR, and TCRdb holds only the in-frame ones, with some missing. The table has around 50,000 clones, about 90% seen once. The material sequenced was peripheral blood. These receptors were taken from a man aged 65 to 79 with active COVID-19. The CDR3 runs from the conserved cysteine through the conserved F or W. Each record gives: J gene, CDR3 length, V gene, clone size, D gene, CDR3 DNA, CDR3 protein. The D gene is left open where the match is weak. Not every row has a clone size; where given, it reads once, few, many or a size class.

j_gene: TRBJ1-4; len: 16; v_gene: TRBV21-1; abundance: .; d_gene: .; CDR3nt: TGTGCCAGCAGCAAATCTGGGGCAGGGTCTAATGAAAAACTGTTTTTT; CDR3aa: CASSKSGAGSNEKLFF
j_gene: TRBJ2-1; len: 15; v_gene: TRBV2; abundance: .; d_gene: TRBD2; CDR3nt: TGTGCCAGCATTTTGAGCGGGGGGGGCTACAATGAGCAGTTCTTC; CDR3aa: CASILSGGGYNEQFF
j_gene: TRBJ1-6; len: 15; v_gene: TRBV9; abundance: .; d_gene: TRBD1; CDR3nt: TGTGCCAGCAGCGAGGGGACAGGCTATAATTCACCCCTCCACTTT; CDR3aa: CASSEGTGYNSPLHF
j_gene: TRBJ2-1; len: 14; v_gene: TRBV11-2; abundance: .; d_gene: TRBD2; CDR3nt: TGTGCCATCCACGGAGCTAGCGGGGGAAATGAGCAGTTCTTC; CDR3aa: CAIHGASGGNEQFF
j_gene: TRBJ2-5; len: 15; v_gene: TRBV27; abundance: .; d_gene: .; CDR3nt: TGTGCCAGCAGTTCCGGGACACAAACTAGGATGACCCAGTACTTC; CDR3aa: CASSSGTQTRMTQYF
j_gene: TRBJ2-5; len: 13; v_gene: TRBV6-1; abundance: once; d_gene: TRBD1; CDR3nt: TGTGCCAGCAGTGAGTCCGGTGACAGGGCACCCGACTTC; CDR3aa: CASSESGDRAPDF
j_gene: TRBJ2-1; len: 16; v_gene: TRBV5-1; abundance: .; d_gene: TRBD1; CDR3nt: TGCGCCAGCAGCTTGGGGGACAGTGCCAATTACAATGAGCAGTTCTTC; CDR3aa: CASSLGDSANYNEQFF
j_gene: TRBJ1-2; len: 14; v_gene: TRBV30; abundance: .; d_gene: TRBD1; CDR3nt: TGTGCCTGGAAGGGGGCCGGGACAGGGTCTGGCTACACCTTC; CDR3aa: CAWKGAGTGSGYTF
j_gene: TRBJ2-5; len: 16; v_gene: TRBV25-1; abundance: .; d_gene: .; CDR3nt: TGTGCCAGCAGCCACCCCGACCAAAGGGGTAGAGAGACCCAGTACTTC; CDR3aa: CASSHPDQRGRETQYF
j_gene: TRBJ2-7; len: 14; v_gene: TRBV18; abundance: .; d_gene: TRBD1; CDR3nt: TGTGCCAGCTCACCAGGGACAGGGGGCTACGAGCAGTACTTC; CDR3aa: CASSPGTGGYEQYF
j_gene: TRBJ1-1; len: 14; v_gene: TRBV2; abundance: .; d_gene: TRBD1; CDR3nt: TGTGCCAGCAGGAGTACAGGGGGATACACTGAAGCTTTCTTT; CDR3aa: CASRSTGGYTEAFF
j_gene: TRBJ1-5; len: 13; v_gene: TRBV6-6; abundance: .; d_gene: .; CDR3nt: TGTGCCAGTCGCCCGGAGCATAATCAGCCCCAGCATTTT; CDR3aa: CASRPEHNQPQHF
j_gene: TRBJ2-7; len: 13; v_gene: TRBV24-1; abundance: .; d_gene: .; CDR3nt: TGTGCCACCAGTGATTCCAACTCCTACGAGCAGTACTTC; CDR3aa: CATSDSNSYEQYF
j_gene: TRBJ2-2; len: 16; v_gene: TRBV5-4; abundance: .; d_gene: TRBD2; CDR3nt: TGTGCCAGCAGCACGACCGGGACTAGACGCACCGGGGAGCTGTTTTTT; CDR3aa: CASSTTGTRRTGELFF
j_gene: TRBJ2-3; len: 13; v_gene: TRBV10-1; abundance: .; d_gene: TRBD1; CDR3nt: TGCGCCAGCAGTGAGTCTTGGACAGGGGCGCAGTATTTT; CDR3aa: CASSESWTGAQYF
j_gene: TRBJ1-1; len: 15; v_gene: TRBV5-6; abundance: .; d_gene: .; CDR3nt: TGTGCCAGCAGCTTCGCGATGAAAATGAACACTGAAGCTTTCTTT; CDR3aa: CASSFAMKMNTEAFF
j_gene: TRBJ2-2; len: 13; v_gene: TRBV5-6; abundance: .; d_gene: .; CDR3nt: TGTGCCAGCAGCCCTGACAGCACCGGGGAGCTGTTTTTT; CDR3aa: CASSPDSTGELFF
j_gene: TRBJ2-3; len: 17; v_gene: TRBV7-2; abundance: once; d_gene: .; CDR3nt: TGTGCCAGCAGCTCGACCGGGACATCGTTGCCCCCAGATACGCAGTATTTT; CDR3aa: CASSSTGTSLPPDTQYF
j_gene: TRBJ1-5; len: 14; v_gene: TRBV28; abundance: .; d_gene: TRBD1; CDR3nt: TGTGCCAGCAGATCCGGGACAGCGAATCAGCCCCAGCATTTT; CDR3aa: CASRSGTANQPQHF
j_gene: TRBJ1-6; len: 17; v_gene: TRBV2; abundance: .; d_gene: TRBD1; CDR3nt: TGTGCCAGCAGTGTACAGGGGACTCAGAGAATCAATTCACCCCTCCACTTT; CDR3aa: CASSVQGTQRINSPLHF
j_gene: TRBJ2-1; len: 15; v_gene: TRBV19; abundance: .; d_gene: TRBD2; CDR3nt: TGTGCCGTAGCCCCCGGAGGCGGGGGGTTCAATGAGCAGTTCTTC; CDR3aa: CAVAPGGGGFNEQFF
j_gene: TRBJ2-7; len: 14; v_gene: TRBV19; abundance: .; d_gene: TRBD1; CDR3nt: TGTGCCAGTAGTATACAGGGACAGGGCTACGAGCAGTACTTC; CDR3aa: CASSIQGQGYEQYF
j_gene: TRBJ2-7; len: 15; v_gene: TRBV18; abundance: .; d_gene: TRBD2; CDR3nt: TGTGCCAGCTCACCGACTAGCGGGGGGTACTACGAGCAGTACTTC; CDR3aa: CASSPTSGGYYEQYF
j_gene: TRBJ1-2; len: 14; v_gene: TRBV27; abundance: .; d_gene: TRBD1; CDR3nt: TGTGCCAGCAGAACGACAGGGGACAAGGATGGCTACACCTTC; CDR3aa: CASRTTGDKDGYTF
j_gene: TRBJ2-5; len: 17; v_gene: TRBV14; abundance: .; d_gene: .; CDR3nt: TGTGCCAGCAGCCAAGGATTTAGTGACTGGTTGGGTGAGACCCAGTACTTC; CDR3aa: CASSQGFSDWLGETQYF
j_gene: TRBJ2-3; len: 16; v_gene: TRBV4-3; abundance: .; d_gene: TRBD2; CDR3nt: TGCGCCAGCAGCATGGGACTAGCTCAAGACACAGATACGCAGTATTTT; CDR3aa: CASSMGLAQDTDTQYF
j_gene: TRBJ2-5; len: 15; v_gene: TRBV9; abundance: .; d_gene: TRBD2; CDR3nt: TGTGCCAGCAGCGTAGGAGGACTAGCGGGGGAGACCCAGTACTTC; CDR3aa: CASSVGGLAGETQYF
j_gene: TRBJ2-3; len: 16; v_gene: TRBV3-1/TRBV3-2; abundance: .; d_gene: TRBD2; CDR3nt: TGTGCCAGCAGCTCTCCTAGCGGGGGGCTCACAGATACGCAGTATTTT; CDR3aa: CASSSPSGGLTDTQYF
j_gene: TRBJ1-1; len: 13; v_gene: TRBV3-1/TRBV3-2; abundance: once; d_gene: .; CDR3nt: TGTGCCAGCAGCCAGACAGGAAACACTGAAGCTTTCTTT; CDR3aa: CASSQTGNTEAFF
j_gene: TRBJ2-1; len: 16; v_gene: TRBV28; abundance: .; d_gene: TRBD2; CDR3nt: TGTGCCAGCAGTCCCACTAGCGGGGTCCCCCACAATGAGCAGTTCTTC; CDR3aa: CASSPTSGVPHNEQFF
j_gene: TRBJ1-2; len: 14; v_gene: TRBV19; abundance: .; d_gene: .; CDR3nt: TGTGCCAGTGGTGGGAGGGGAGGGAATGATGGCTACACCTTC; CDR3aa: CASGGRGGNDGYTF
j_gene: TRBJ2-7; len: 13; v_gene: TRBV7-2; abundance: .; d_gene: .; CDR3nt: TGTGCCAGCAGCTCAACAGGGTTCTGGGAGCAGTACTTC; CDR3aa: CASSSTGFWEQYF
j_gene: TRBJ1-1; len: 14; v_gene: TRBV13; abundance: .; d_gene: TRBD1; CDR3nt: TGTGCCAGCAGCCTGGACAGGGGGTTTACTGAAGCTTTCTTT; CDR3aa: CASSLDRGFTEAFF
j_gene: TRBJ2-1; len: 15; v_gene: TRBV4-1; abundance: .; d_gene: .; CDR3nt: TGCGCCAGCAGCCAAGGAATTGTGGGGGGGCTTGTGCAGTTCTTC; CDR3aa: CASSQGIVGGLVQFF
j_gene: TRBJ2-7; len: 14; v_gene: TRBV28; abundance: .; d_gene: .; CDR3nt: TGTGCCAGCAGTTCCCTACCCGACTCCTACGAGCAGTACTTC; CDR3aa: CASSSLPDSYEQYF
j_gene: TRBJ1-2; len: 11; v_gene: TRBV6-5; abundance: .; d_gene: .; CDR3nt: TGTGCCAGCAGAGACAGCTATGGCTACACCTTC; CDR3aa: CASRDSYGYTF
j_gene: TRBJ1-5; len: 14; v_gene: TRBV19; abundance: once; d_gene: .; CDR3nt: TGTGCCAGTAGTTTTGTTATAAGCAATCAGCCCCAGCATTTT; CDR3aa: CASSFVISNQPQHF
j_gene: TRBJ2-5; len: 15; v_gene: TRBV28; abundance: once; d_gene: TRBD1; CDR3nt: TGTGCCAGCCTTCCCGCTGACAGGGGGCAAGAGACCCAGTACTTC; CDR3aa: CASLPADRGQETQYF
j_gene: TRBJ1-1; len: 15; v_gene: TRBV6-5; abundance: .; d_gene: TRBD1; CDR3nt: TGTGCCAGCAGACACACCGGGACAGGGAACACTGAAGCTTTCTTT; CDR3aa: CASRHTGTGNTEAFF
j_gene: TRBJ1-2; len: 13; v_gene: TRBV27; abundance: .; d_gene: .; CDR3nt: TGTGCCAGCGGTTCGGGACATCCCTATGGCTACACCTTC; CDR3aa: CASGSGHPYGYTF
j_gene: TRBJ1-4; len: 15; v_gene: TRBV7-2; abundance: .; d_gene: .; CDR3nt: TGTGCCAGCAGCTTAGCGCAGGGGCCAACGGAAAAACTGTTTTTT; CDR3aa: CASSLAQGPTEKLFF
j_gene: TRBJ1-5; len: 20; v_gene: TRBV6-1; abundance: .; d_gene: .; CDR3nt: TGTGCCAGCAGTGAATATATTGGGGGGGCCCTATTGGGGAGCAATCAGCCCCAGCATTTT; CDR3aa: CASSEYIGGALLGSNQPQHF
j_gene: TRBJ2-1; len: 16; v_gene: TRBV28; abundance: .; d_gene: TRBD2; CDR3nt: TGTGCCAGCAGTTCGTCTGCGGGGGGCTCCTACAATGAGCAGTTCTTC; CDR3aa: CASSSSAGGSYNEQFF
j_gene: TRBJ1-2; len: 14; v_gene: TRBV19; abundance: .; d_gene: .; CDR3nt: TGTGCCAGTACCCCCGCCGGTTCGGGCTATGGCTACACCTTC; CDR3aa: CASTPAGSGYGYTF
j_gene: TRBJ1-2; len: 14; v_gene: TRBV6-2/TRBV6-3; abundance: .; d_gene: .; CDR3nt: TGTGCCAGCAGCCTGCGCGGGGCCGACTATGGCTACACCTTC; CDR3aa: CASSLRGADYGYTF
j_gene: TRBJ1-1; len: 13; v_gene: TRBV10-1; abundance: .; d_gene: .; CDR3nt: TGCGCCAGCAGTGAGTCTAAGAACACTGAAGCTTTCTTT; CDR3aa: CASSESKNTEAFF
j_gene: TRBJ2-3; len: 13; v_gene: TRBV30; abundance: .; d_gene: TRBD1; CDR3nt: TGTGCCTGGAACAGGGGATTGGCAGATACGCAGTATTTT; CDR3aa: CAWNRGLADTQYF
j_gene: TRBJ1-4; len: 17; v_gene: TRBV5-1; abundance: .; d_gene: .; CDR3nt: TGCGCCAGCAGCTTGAGCCAGACATTGAGTCCTAATGAAAAACTGTTTTTT; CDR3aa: CASSLSQTLSPNEKLFF
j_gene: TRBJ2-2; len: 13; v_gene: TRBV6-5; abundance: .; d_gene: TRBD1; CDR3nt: TGTGCCAGCAGGACAGGGTACACCGGGGAGCTGTTTTTT; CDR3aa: CASRTGYTGELFF
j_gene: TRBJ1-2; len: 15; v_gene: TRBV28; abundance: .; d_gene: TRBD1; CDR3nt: TGTGCCAGCAGTGCCCCAACAGGGGGCGTCAGGGGCTACACCTTC; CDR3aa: CASSAPTGGVRGYTF
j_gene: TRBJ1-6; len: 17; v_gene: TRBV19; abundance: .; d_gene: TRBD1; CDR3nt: TGTGCCAGTAGTGCTTCCGGGACAGGGTCCCATAATTCACCCCTCCACTTT; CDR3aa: CASSASGTGSHNSPLHF
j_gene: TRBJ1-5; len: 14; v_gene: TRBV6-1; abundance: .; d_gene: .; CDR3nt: TGTGCCAGCAGTGAGAGGCTGGGCAATCAGCCCCAGCATTTT; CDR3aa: CASSERLGNQPQHF
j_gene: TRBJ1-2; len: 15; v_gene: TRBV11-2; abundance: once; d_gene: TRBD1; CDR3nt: TGTGCCAGCAGCTCAATCCGGGACAGGGGGCAAGGCTACACCTTC; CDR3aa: CASSSIRDRGQGYTF
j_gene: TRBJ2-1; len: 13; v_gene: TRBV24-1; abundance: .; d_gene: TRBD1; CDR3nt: TGTGCCACCAGTGAACCAGACAGGGATTTGCAGTTCTTC; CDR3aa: CATSEPDRDLQFF
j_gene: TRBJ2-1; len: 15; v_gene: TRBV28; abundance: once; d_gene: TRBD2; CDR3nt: TGTGCCAGCAGTGTAAGGACTAGCGGGGCCAGTGAGCAGTTCTTC; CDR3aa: CASSVRTSGASEQFF
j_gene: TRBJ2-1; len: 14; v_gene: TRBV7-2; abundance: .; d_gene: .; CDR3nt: TGTGCCAGCAGCTTAGAGGGACACATTTTTCAGGAGTTCTTC; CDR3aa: CASSLEGHIFQEFF
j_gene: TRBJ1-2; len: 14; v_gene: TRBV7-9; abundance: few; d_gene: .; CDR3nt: TGTGCCAGCAGCTTAGGGGCAGGGTTCTATGGCTACACCTTC; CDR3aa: CASSLGAGFYGYTF
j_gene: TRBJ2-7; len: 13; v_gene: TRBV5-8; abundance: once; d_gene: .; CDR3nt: TGTGCCAGCCGCTTCCCGGGGACCTACGAGCAGTACTTC; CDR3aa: CASRFPGTYEQYF
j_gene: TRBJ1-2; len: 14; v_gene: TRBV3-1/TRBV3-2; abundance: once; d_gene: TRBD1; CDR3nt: TGTGCCAGCAGCCGACCGGGACAGGTCTATGGCTACACCTTC; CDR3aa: CASSRPGQVYGYTF